The 16 T cell receptor beta chains below were found in one sample sequenced in a study of cytomegalovirus exposure and HLA in healthy donors. PCR amplification relied on 60 Vbeta primers (plus 13 Jbeta primers). Sequenced by immunoSEQ multiplex PCR; TCRdb stores in-frame clones only, minus some. The sample records 150,000 to 200,000 clones, over 75% being singletons. What was sequenced was PBMCs. These receptors came from a female donor in good health and CMV-seronegative.

The chain combines TRBV12-5 with TRBJ1-1; possible D gene TRBD1, 6 bases. Trimming cost V 5 bases and J 6 bases, with 16 bases left between them. CDR1 and CDR2 (germline): LGHNT, FRNRAP. This CDR3 has 14 amino acids. The CDR3 spells CASGRGGGEAEAFF. Here the CDR3 DNA reads TGTGCTAGTGGTCGCGGGGGCGGGGAGGCTGAAGCTTTCTTT.

The chain uses TRBV7-9 and TRBJ1-6; D is perhaps TRBD1 (5 bases). The CDR3 has 17 amino acids. V lost 0 bases, J lost 5 bases, and 14 bases lay in between. Germline loops: CDR1 SEHNR, CDR2 FQNEAQ (reference sequence). CDR3 nucleotide sequence: TGTGCCAGCAGCTTAGCGGTGGGGGGGAAAGATAATTCACCCCTCCACTTT. Residues: CASSLAVGGKDNSPLHF.

This clone was seen just once. This chain uses TRBV30 with TRBJ1-4, with 10 bases aligning to TRBD1. The trim removed 3 bases at V and 8 bases at J, leaving 6 bases unmatched. Germline loops: CDR1 GTSNPN, CDR2 SVGIG (reference sequence). The CDR3 spans 14 residues. CDR3 nucleotides: TGTGCCTGGAGAACGACAGGGGGCGGGGAAAAACTGTTTTTT. Protein: CAWRTTGGGEKLFF.

V and J are TRBV5-1 and TRBJ1-6; 7 bases map to TRBD1. V lost 1 base, J lost 7 bases, and 2 bases stayed unmatched. This CDR3 has 14 amino acids. Germline assignment: CDR1 SGHRS and CDR2 YFSETQ. CDR3 DNA sequence: TGCGCCAGCAGCTTGTCGACAGGGAATTCACCCCTCCACTTT. Translation: CASSLSTGNSPLHF.

This chain joins TRBV19 and TRBJ1-6; possible D gene TRBD1, 6 bases. V lost 1 base and J 7 bases, leaving 17 bases between the germline ends. The CDR3 length is 17 residues. In germline, CDR1 is LNHDA, CDR2 SQIVND (reference sequence). CDR3 region: CASSIAPPRQENSPLHF. In DNA, the CDR3 is TGTGCCAGTAGTATAGCCCCTCCGAGACAGGAAAATTCACCCCTCCACTTT.

The V and J genes are TRBV19 and TRBJ2-5, with 9 positions matching TRBD2. V was clipped by 5 bases and J by 1 base; unmatched bases: 5. Germline V gives CDR1 LNHDA, CDR2 SQIVND (reference sequence). CDR3 length equals 15 residues. The CDR3 region is CASSGGTSSQETQYF. CDR3 nucleotides: TGTGCCAGTAGTGGGGGGACTAGCAGCCAAGAGACCCAGTACTTC.

The chain is built from TRBV7-9 and TRBJ2-7, with 7 bases aligning to TRBD2. Germline V gene data show CDR1 as SEHNR and CDR2 as FQNEAQ (reference sequence). The junction had 11 bases not matched to a gene; V was cut back by 5 bases and J by 1 base. The CDR3 is made up of 16 amino acids. CDR3 nucleotide sequence: TGTGCCAGCAGCCCCTCCGCGCGGGGGTATTCCTACGAGCAGTACTTC. This encodes CASSPSARGYSYEQYF.

In its sample, this clone was seen once. The chain uses TRBV28 and TRBJ2-7; TRBD2 matches 8 bases. The CDR3 is 15 amino acids. Looked up from germline, CDR1 is MDHEN and CDR2 is SYDVKM. Losses at the gene ends were 3 bases for V and 5 bases for J; bases not matched to a gene: 9. The CDR3, as DNA: TGTGCCAGCAGTTTTGGGACTAGGAGTTTGAACGAGCAGTACTTC. Its translation: CASSFGTRSLNEQYF.

V and J are TRBV11-3 and TRBJ2-3, with 10 nucleotides matching TRBD2. Looked up from germline, CDR1 is SGHNT and CDR2 is YENEEA. J was trimmed by 2 bases and V by 4 bases; bases with no gene match: 6. The CDR3 runs to 16 residues. Here the CDR3 DNA reads TGTGCCAGCAGCTCTGGACTAGCGGATCACACAGATACGCAGTATTTT. This translates into CASSSGLADHTDTQYF.

This clone occurred once. The chain is built from TRBV6-5 and TRBJ2-7, with TRBD1 matching over 9 bases. The length of the CDR3 is 15 residues. V was clipped by 5 bases and J by 4 bases; unmatched bases: 9. Germline V gene data show CDR1 as MNHEY and CDR2 as SVGAGI. CDR3: CASSNTGTGFYEQYF. CDR3 in DNA: TGTGCCAGCAGTAACACCGGGACAGGGTTTTACGAGCAGTACTTC.

The gene calls are TRBV4-2 and TRBJ1-2; TRBD1 is a possible D gene (6 bases). The CDR3 is 13 amino acids. From germline, CDR1 is LGHNA and CDR2 YNFKEQ. Trimming removed 3 bases from V and 5 bases from J, with 10 bases in between. In DNA form, the CDR3 reads TGTGCCAGCAGCCAGGGGGGGCAATATGGCTACACCTTC. It is translated as CASSQGGQYGYTF.

A single count supports this clone. This chain uses TRBV28 with TRBJ2-7; 8 bases are shared with TRBD2. This CDR3 spans 16 amino acids. Germline assignment: CDR1 MDHEN and CDR2 SYDVKM. Trimming removed 2 bases from V and 1 base from J; junction bases left unmatched: 7. This CDR3 reads CASSLAGREGSYEQYF. The CDR3 nucleotides are TGTGCCAGCAGTTTAGCGGGCCGGGAGGGGTCCTACGAGCAGTACTTC. Full variable domain (outside the CDR3, taken from reference TRBV28 and TRBJ2-7): DVKVTQSSRYLVKRTGEKVFLECVQDMDHENMFWYRQDPGLGLRLIYFSYDVKMKEKGDIPEGYSVSREKKERFSLILESASTNQTSMYLCASSLAGREGSYEQYFGPGTRLTVT.

This chain links TRBV2 with TRBJ1-5, with TRBD1 as a possible D gene (5 bases). Trimming stripped 5 bases from V and 6 bases from J, with 11 bases between. The CDR3 has 13 amino acids. Germline V lookup: CDR1 SNHLY, CDR2 FYNNEI. DNA for the CDR3: TGTGCCAGCAGTTCAGGGTACGGTCAGCCCCAGCATTTT. Protein sequence: CASSSGYGQPQHF.

This clone came up a few times. The CDR3 DNA reads TGTGCCAGTAGTACAGGCTATAACACTGAAGCTTTCTTT. It specifies CASSTGYNTEAFF. The chain employs TRBV19 and TRBJ1-1; unclear D gene. Germline V gene lookup returns CDR1 LNHDA and CDR2 SQIVND (reference sequence). This CDR3 region has 13 residues. V lost 4 bases to trimming and J lost 2 bases, with 8 bases between them.

The chain employs TRBV21-1 and TRBJ1-6; no check of the table's D call, TRBD1, against the DNA was made. TRBV21-1 is annotated as a pseudogene. The CDR3 covers 15 residues. CDR3 protein: CASSRRQDHNSPLHF. CDR3 in DNA: TGTGCCAGCAGCCGACGACAGGACCATAATTCACCCCTCCACTTT.

CDR3 sequence: CASSGEAGIYEQYF. The CDR3 DNA reads as TGTGCCAGCAGCGGTGAAGCGGGGATCTACGAGCAGTACTTC. The chain couples TRBV21-1 to TRBJ2-7; TRBD2 reflects the table's D call only, with no check against the DNA. TRBV21-1 is assigned pseudogene status. CDR3 length equals 14 residues.